Here is one T cell receptor beta chain with its context. Original methodology: By means of reference gene primer amplification, nucleated cell counts were estimated. TCRdb's copy holds only in-frame clones and misses some; the assay was immunoSEQ multiplex PCR. The V and J calls and clone size come from that table; D and trimming were worked out from the DNA. The sample shows a few hundred thousand clones, 80% to 90% of them seen only once. This sample is drawn from a study of blood T cell repertoires in COVID-19. Cohort 3 recovery required two negative PCRs, clearance, or symptom resolution. This sequence was found in a woman in her twenties or thirties who had recovered from COVID-19. The sample taken for sequencing was PBMCs or T cells enriched from blood (not recorded which).

Written as DNA, the CDR3 is TGTGCCATCAGTGGGAATCGGGCTGGAAACACCATATATTTT. Its protein is CAISGNRAGNTIYF. The chain carries TRBV10-3 and TRBJ1-3; D unclear. The V gene's germline CDR1 is ENHRY and CDR2 SYGVKD. The V end was cut by 4 bases, the J end by 2 bases, with 9 bases between. The CDR3 consists of 14 residues.